The clone carrying this T cell receptor beta chain occurred many times. Antigen: not known. This sample was included in a study of T cells after yellow fever vaccination. Overall study results and limits: Shared CD4/CD8 clonotypes were a small share, likely from convergent recombination.

The V end lost 7 bases, the J end lost 5 bases, and 14 bases lay between the germline ends. Germline assignment: CDR1 SNHLY and CDR2 FYNNEI. CDR3 length: 14 amino acids. Researchers made TCR cDNA using 5'RACE template switching, and this step added a universal primer site and UMIs. TCRdb re-analysed the 5' RACE reads in MiXCR, keeping a single row per CDR3 protein. The sample shows 500,000 to 650,000 distinct CDR3 sequences, around an eighth of them seen only once. The starting material was PBMCs, obtained on the day of the yellow fever booster vaccination. This clonotype was sampled from a man in his thirties or forties who received the YFV17D yellow fever vaccine. V usage is TRBV2 and J usage is TRBJ2-2; D call uncertain. CDR3 sequence reads: CASKKKSTTGELFF. Here the CDR3 DNA reads TGTGCCAGCAAGAAGAAGAGTACTACCGGGGAGCTGTTTTTT.